Listed below are T cell receptor beta chains from one sample, sequenced in a study of blood T cell repertoires in COVID-19. The protocol was immunoSEQ multiplex PCR, while the TCRdb copy is restricted to in-frame clones and leaves out a portion. The sample includes approximately 180,000 clones, over 75% of them seen just once. The sample comprised peripheral blood. The receptors were sampled from a human donor with active or convalescent COVID-19. The donor label of this sample is uncertain. The CDR3 runs from the conserved cysteine through the conserved F or W. D genes are given only for firm matches. Clone size appears in some rows only: once, few, many, or a class for an expanded clone.

-	-	TRBV14	TRBJ2-7	CASSQRSYEQYF	TGTGCCAGCAGCCAACGGAGCTACGAGCAGTACTTC
few	-	TRBV30	TRBJ1-6	CAWSVVLGSSYNSPLHF	TGTGCCTGGAGTGTAGTGCTGGGGAGCTCCTATAATTCACCCCTCCACTTT
-	TRBD1	TRBV5-1	TRBJ2-2	CASSEGNRGLTGELFF	TGCGCCAGCAGCGAGGGAAACAGGGGGCTAACCGGGGAGCTGTTTTTT
-	-	TRBV12-3/TRBV12-4	TRBJ2-3	CASSPQGTDTQYF	TGTGCCAGCAGTCCCCAGGGGACAGATACGCAGTATTTT
-	TRBD1	TRBV19	TRBJ2-5	CASSPGQGSLETQYF	TGTGCCAGTAGCCCGGGACAGGGGAGTTTGGAGACCCAGTACTTC
-	-	TRBV19	TRBJ2-7	CASRSSASPYEQYF	TGTGCCAGTAGGTCGAGTGCCTCTCCGTACGAGCAGTACTTC
-	-	TRBV7-9	TRBJ1-5	CASSLTYNQPQHF	TGTGCCAGCAGCTTAACATACAATCAGCCCCAGCATTTT
-	TRBD1	TRBV5-1	TRBJ1-1	CASSATGGGTEAFF	TGCGCCAGCAGCGCGACAGGGGGAGGGACTGAAGCTTTCTTT
-	-	TRBV30	TRBJ1-4	CAWSTRGEKLFF	TGTGCCTGGAGTACTCGGGGTGAAAAACTGTTTTTT
-	-	TRBV5-4	TRBJ2-7	CASSPQPGGTYEQYF	TGTGCCAGCAGCCCGCAACCCGGGGGAACCTACGAGCAGTACTTC
-	TRBD2	TRBV19	TRBJ2-2	CASRGLAGNTGELFF	TGTGCCAGTAGGGGACTAGCGGGAAACACCGGGGAGCTGTTTTTT
-	TRBD1	TRBV7-9	TRBJ2-5	CASSLGTGGLETQYF	TGTGCCAGCAGCTTAGGTACAGGGGGGCTGGAGACCCAGTACTTC
-	-	TRBV28	TRBJ2-7	CASSLPSLGVYEQYF	TGTGCCAGCAGTCTCCCTTCTCTCGGGGTCTACGAGCAGTACTTC
-	-	TRBV14	TRBJ1-2	CASSQDYRAGYTF	TGTGCCAGCAGCCAAGACTACAGGGCTGGCTACACCTTC
few	TRBD1	TRBV19	TRBJ1-6	CASSAGQFNSPLHF	TGTGCCAGTAGCGCGGGACAGTTTAATTCACCCCTCCACTTT
-	-	TRBV14	TRBJ2-4	CASSPTSVKNIQYF	TGTGCCAGCAGCCCAACTAGTGTGAAAAACATTCAGTACTTC
once	-	TRBV5-1	TRBJ2-1	CASSLSEARRWEQFF	TGCGCCAGCAGCTTGAGTGAGGCGCGGAGGTGGGAGCAGTTCTTC
-	TRBD1	TRBV6-5	TRBJ1-2	CASSYYRGPNYGYTF	TGTGCCAGCAGTTATTACAGGGGGCCTAACTATGGCTACACCTTC
-	TRBD2	TRBV20-1	TRBJ2-3	CSASGLAGGPDTQYF	TGCAGTGCTAGTGGCCTAGCGGGGGGGCCAGATACGCAGTATTTT
once	-	TRBV5-1	TRBJ2-7	CASSFPSSYEQYF	TGCGCCAGCAGTTTCCCCTCCTCCTACGAGCAGTACTTC
-	TRBD1	TRBV6-5	TRBJ1-6	CASRTRQGGGSPLHF	TGTGCCAGCAGAACACGACAGGGGGGGGGTTCACCCCTCCACTTT
-	TRBD2	TRBV23-1	TRBJ2-5	CASSPGTGTSGTTGQETQYF	TGCGCCAGCAGTCCGGGGACGGGGACTAGCGGGACCACGGGCCAAGAGACCCAGTACTTC
-	TRBD1	TRBV29-1	TRBJ2-7	CSVDRTGPPYEQYF	TGCAGCGTTGACCGGACAGGGCCCCCCTACGAGCAGTACTTC
-	TRBD2	TRBV5-1	TRBJ2-7	CASSSSISGGAPYEQYF	TGCGCCAGCAGCTCCTCTATTAGCGGGGGGGCCCCCTACGAGCAGTACTTC
-	TRBD2	TRBV28	TRBJ2-7	CASTSGGREQYF	TGTGCCAGTACTAGCGGGGGAAGGGAGCAGTACTTC
-	-	TRBV11-3	TRBJ2-2	CASSLVLWELFF	TGTGCCAGCAGCTTAGTGTTATGGGAGCTGTTTTTT